A single sample is the source of the 14 T cell receptor beta chains below, sequenced in a study of blood T cell repertoires in COVID-19. Repertoires were generated with immunoSEQ multiplex PCR, while TCRdb's copy carries only in-frame clones and drops some. The sample consists of 200,000 to 250,000 clones, roughly 84% of them appearing once. What was sequenced was PBMCs or T cells enriched from blood (not recorded which). These receptors originate from a woman in her forties who had recovered from COVID-19.

The chain joins TRBV15 to TRBJ2-2; TRBD2 might be the D (7 bases). CDR1 LNHNV and CDR2 YYDKDF come from the germline V gene (reference sequence). The length of the CDR3 is 18 residues. V was cut by 2 bases and J by 1 base, with 17 bases left in between. The chain's CDR3 is CATSRNIGGGVNTGELFF. DNA of the CDR3: TGTGCCACCAGCAGAAACATAGGGGGAGGGGTGAACACCGGGGAGCTGTTTTTT.

This clone was detected a few times. V is TRBV25-1 and J is TRBJ1-1; D might be TRBD1 (5 bases). Trimming shortened V by 1 base and J by 4 bases, and 7 bases separated the two germline ends. The CDR3 contains 13 residues. In germline, CDR1 is MGHDK, CDR2 SYGVNS. The CDR3 DNA is TGTGCCAGCAGTGAATCAGGGCCCACTGAAGCTTTCTTT. It yields the protein CASSESGPTEAFF.

The chain uses TRBV11-3 and TRBJ2-1, with TRBD2 as a possible D gene (6 bases). V was cut by 3 bases and J by 10 bases, with 19 bases left in between. Germline lookup yields CDR1 SGHNT and CDR2 YENEEA. The CDR3 runs to 15 residues. The CDR3 here is CASSLELAYPNEQFF. In DNA form, the CDR3 reads TGTGCCAGCAGCTTGGAACTAGCCTATCCCAACGAGCAGTTCTTC. Full variable domain (missing parts from reference TRBV11-3 and TRBJ2-1): EAGVVQSPRYKIIEKKQPVAFWCNPISGHNTLYWYLQNLGQGPELLIRYENEEAVDDSQLPKDRFSAERLKGVDSTLKIQPAELGDSAVYLCASSLELAYPNEQFFGPGTRLTVL.

The chain is built from TRBV18 and TRBJ2-2; 12 nucleotides align to TRBD2. The germline gives CDR1 KGHSH, CDR2 LQKENI. Germline trimming cut 5 bases from V and 7 bases from J; bases unmatched to any gene: 8. The CDR3 spans 16 residues. The CDR3 coding sequence is TGTGCCAGCTCATCGACTAGCGGGAGCAGGGACGGGGAGCTGTTTTTT. Protein: CASSSTSGSRDGELFF. The variable domain in full, completed from reference TRBV18 and TRBJ2-2, reads NAGVMQNPRHLVRRRGQEARLRCSPMKGHSHVYWYRQLPEEGLKFMVYLQKENIIDESGMPKERFSAEFPKEGPSILRIQQVVRGDSAAYFCASSSTSGSRDGELFFGEGSRLTVL.

V usage is TRBV30 and J usage is TRBJ1-6, with TRBD1 as a possible D gene (6 bases). Germline CDR1 GTSNPN, CDR2 SVGIG (reference sequence). V was pared by 4 bases and J by 7 bases, with 14 bases between. The CDR3 consists of 14 residues. The CDR3, as DNA: TGTGCCTGGACCCCCGGACAGTCCAATTCACCCCTCCACTTT. It translates to CAWTPGQSNSPLHF. Supplemented by reference TRBV30 and TRBJ1-6, the full variable domain reads SQTIHQWPATLVQPVGSPLSLECTVEGTSNPNLYWYRQAAGRGLQLLFYSVGIGQISSEVPQNLSASRPQDRQFILSSKKLLLSDSGFYLCAWTPGQSNSPLHFGNGTRLTVT.

This clone was recorded only once. The chain employs TRBV7-9 and TRBJ2-7; 9 nucleotides align to TRBD1. Germline V gene lookup returns CDR1 SEHNR and CDR2 FQNEAQ (reference sequence). Trimming took 5 bases from V and 1 from J; bases not matched to a gene: 9. CDR3 size: 16 residues. The CDR3 is CASSPIDRGASYEQYV. The CDR3, as DNA: TGTGCCAGCAGCCCAATAGACAGGGGGGCTTCCTACGAGCAGTACGTC.

The chain links TRBV19 to TRBJ1-5, with a tentative D call TRBD1 (6 bases). The CDR3 consists of 13 residues. Trimming pared 6 bases from V and 3 bases from J, leaving 9 bases between. Germline V gives CDR1 LNHDA, CDR2 SQIVND (reference sequence). The CDR3 nucleotides read TGTGCCAGTAGGAGACAGGTCAATCAGCCCCAGCATTTT. Translation: CASRRQVNQPQHF.

CDR3 nucleotides: TGTGCCAGCCCTGACGCTGTGGAGGACACCGGGGAGCTGTTTTTT. Its translation: CASPDAVEDTGELFF. The V call is TRBV7-9, the J call TRBJ2-2, with D possibly matching TRBD2 (5 bases). This CDR3 is 15 amino acids long. The V end was cut by 8 bases, the J end by 3 bases, with 16 bases between. The germline gives CDR1 SEHNR, CDR2 FQNEAQ (reference sequence).

V is TRBV7-2 and J is TRBJ2-7; TRBD2 aligns across 7 bases. Trimming cost V 0 bases and J 6 bases; bases outside gene matches: 5. The CDR3 contains 14 residues. Germline lookup yields CDR1 SGHTA and CDR2 FQGNSA. CDR3 loop: CASSLASLAAEQYF. The CDR3 DNA follows: TGTGCCAGCAGCTTAGCGAGCCTAGCGGCCGAGCAGTACTTC.

This chain joins TRBV19 and TRBJ2-5, with TRBD2 identical over 12 bases. V lost 6 bases, J lost 5 bases, and 16 bases stayed unmatched. This CDR3 comprises 18 residues. CDR1 is LNHDA, CDR2 SQIVND, per germline (reference sequence). CDR3 sequence reads: CASSSPTASGRARETQYF. The DNA of the CDR3 is TGTGCCAGTAGCAGCCCGACGGCTAGCGGGAGGGCCAGGGAGACCCAGTACTTC.

The chain links TRBV7-2 to TRBJ1-2; the D gene is possibly TRBD1 (6 bases). This CDR3 is 13 amino acids long. CDR1 and CDR2 (germline): SGHTA, FQGNSA. V shed 1 base and J shed 4 bases, with 7 bases lying between them. The CDR3 DNA is TGTGCCAGCAGCTTAGACAGGGCCTATGGCTACACCTTC. As protein: CASSLDRAYGYTF.

The chain couples TRBV28 to TRBJ1-1; D might be TRBD1 (5 bases). Germline V gene lookup returns CDR1 MDHEN and CDR2 SYDVKM. The CDR3 runs to 14 residues. This CDR3 reads CGYGVRGKGTVAFF. In DNA form, the CDR3 reads TGTGGATATGGGGTTAGGGGTAAAGGAACGGTAGCTTTCTTT.

The CDR3 loop is CASSQAGARGTGELFF. The DNA for the CDR3 is TGTGCCAGCAGCCAGGCGGGGGCGCGTGGCACCGGGGAGCTGTTTTTT. The chain links TRBV3-1 (or the pseudogene TRBV3-2) to TRBJ2-2, with D maybe TRBD2 (7 bases). The CDR3 covers 16 residues. CDR1 is LGHDT and CDR2 is YNNKEL in the germline V gene (reference sequence). The ends were cut back, 3 bases at V and 4 bases at J, with 15 bases in the middle.

The rearrangement uses TRBV19 and TRBJ1-1; 9 bases are shared with TRBD1. The germline V gene encodes CDR1 LNHDA and CDR2 SQIVND (reference sequence). The CDR3 has 15 residues. V gave up 2 bases and J gave up 1 base; unmatched junction bases: 2. For the CDR3, the DNA is TGTGCCAGTAGTATATTGGGACAGGGGAACACTGAAGCTTTCTTT. This translates into CASSILGQGNTEAFF.